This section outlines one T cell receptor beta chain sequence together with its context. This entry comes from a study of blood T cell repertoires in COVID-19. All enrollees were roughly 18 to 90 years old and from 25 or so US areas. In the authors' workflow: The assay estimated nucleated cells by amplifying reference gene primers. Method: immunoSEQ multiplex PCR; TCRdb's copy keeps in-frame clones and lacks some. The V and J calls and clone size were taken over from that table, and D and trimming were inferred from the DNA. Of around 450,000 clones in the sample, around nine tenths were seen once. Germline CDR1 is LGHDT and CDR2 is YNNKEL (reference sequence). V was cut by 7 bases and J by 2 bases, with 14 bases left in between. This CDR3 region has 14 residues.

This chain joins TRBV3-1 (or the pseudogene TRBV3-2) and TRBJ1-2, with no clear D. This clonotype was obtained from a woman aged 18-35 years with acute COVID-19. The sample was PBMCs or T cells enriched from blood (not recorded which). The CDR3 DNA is TGTGCCAGCAAAACCGACGGACTGAACTATGGCTACACCTTC. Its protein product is CASKTDGLNYGYTF.